The 10 T cell receptor beta chains listed next were all sequenced from one sample in a study of OX40 agonist ivuxolimab in advanced cancers. TCRdb's copy holds only in-frame clones and misses some; the assay was immunoSEQ multiplex PCR. This sample has almost 70,000 clones; around 91% occur once, and the top ten carry about 10%. The sample here was CD4+ or CD8+ T cells sorted from blood, taken in a trial of the OX40 agonist ivuxolimab. These receptors originate from an adult with an advanced solid tumor such as melanoma, head and neck, liver or kidney cancer.

The CDR3 region is CASSLAGVGDEQFF. The CDR3 coding sequence is TGTGCCAGCAGTCTCGCCGGGGTAGGCGATGAGCAGTTCTTC. The rearrangement uses TRBV7-9 and TRBJ2-1; possible D gene TRBD2, 5 bases. The V gene's germline CDR1 is SEHNR and CDR2 FQNEAQ (reference sequence). This CDR3 is built from 14 residues. Between the trimmed V and J ends, which lost 6 bases and 8 bases, there was a span of 17 bases.

This sequence joins TRBV5-1 and TRBJ2-3, with D maybe TRBD2 (6 bases). The CDR3 spans 14 residues. Trimming took off 4 bases at V and 2 bases at J, with 11 bases between the two ends. CDR1 is SGHRS, CDR2 YFSETQ, per germline. The CDR3 loop reads CASSRRDPTDTQYF. DNA for the CDR3: TGCGCCAGCAGCCGGCGGGACCCCACAGATACGCAGTATTTT.

In DNA, the CDR3 is TGTGCCAGCAATGGACAGGGAGGTGGAGCAGGTACGCAGTATTTT. As protein: CASNGQGGGAGTQYF. The chain uses TRBV28 and TRBJ2-3; TRBD1 matches at 8 bases. The germline V gene encodes CDR1 MDHEN and CDR2 SYDVKM. The junction had 14 bases not matched to a gene; V was cut back by 7 bases and J by 8 bases. The CDR3 is made up of 15 amino acids.

The rearrangement joins TRBV4-3 to TRBJ1-4; weak D call: TRBD1 (5 bases). Germline V gene data show CDR1 as LGHNA and CDR2 as YSLEER. The CDR3 is 15 amino acids. The germline V and J ends were trimmed by 4 bases and 3 bases, with 12 bases remaining between them. Here the CDR3 reads CASSRQGGPNEKLFF. CDR3 nucleotides: TGCGCCAGCAGCCGTCAGGGAGGTCCTAATGAAAAACTGTTTTTT.

The chain links TRBV28 to TRBJ2-3; no definite D call. Per germline, CDR1 MDHEN and CDR2 SYDVKM. V was pared by 3 bases and J by 5 bases, with 18 bases between. This CDR3 is built from 16 residues. The CDR3, as DNA: TGTGCCAGCAGTTTCCCCGGTTCCCGGCTGATAGATACGCAGTATTTT. It is translated as CASSFPGSRLIDTQYF. Filled out from reference TRBV28 and TRBJ2-3, the complete variable domain reads DVKVTQSSRYLVKRTGEKVFLECVQDMDHENMFWYRQDPGLGLRLIYFSYDVKMKEKGDIPEGYSVSREKKERFSLILESASTNQTSMYLCASSFPGSRLIDTQYFGPGTRLTVL.

The chain has TRBV11-2 and TRBJ2-5; D is perhaps TRBD2 (6 bases). Per the germline V gene, CDR1 is SGHAT and CDR2 is FQNNGV. The CDR3 totals 13 residues. V was cut by 5 bases and J by 4 bases, with 11 bases left in between. The CDR3 DNA reads as TGTGCCAGCAGCACCACTAGCCCAGAGACCCAGTACTTC. This gives the protein CASSTTSPETQYF.

The rearrangement links TRBV19 to TRBJ1-1; a weak D match, TRBD1 (6 bases). The V gene's germline CDR1 is LNHDA and CDR2 SQIVND (reference sequence). The CDR3 runs to 15 residues. Trimming shortened V by 6 bases and J by 0 bases, and 14 bases separated the two germline ends. The CDR3 protein is CASRVLDRMNTEAFF. CDR3 nucleotides: TGTGCCAGTAGAGTCCTGGACAGAATGAACACTGAAGCTTTCTTT.

The V and J genes are TRBV18 and TRBJ1-4, with D tentatively TRBD1 (6 bases). V gave up 6 bases and J gave up 4 bases, with 12 bases separating them. The CDR3 is 14 residues long. The germline gives CDR1 KGHSH, CDR2 LQKENI. The CDR3 region is CASSPGESNEKLFF. Here the CDR3 DNA reads TGTGCCAGCTCCCCAGGGGAAAGTAATGAAAAACTGTTTTTT.

The chain couples TRBV28 to TRBJ1-3, with 8 bases identical to TRBD1. Germline V lookup: CDR1 MDHEN, CDR2 SYDVKM. The CDR3 sequence is 15 residues long. V shed 5 bases, J shed 0 bases, and the junction held 3 bases outside the gene matches. This CDR3 is CASSTTGGSGNTIYF. The CDR3, as DNA: TGTGCCAGCAGTACTACAGGGGGCTCTGGAAACACCATATATTTT.

The chain combines TRBV11-3 with TRBJ2-1; D not resolved. The ends were cut back, 4 bases at V and 6 bases at J, with 7 bases in the middle. Germline-derived CDR1 and CDR2 are SGHNT and YENEEA. The CDR3 extends over 12 amino acids. CDR3 bases: TGTGCCAGCAGCTGGGATGGCAATGAGCAGTTCTTC. Residues: CASSWDGNEQFF.